This TCR beta chain was recovered during a study of T-cell reconstitution after alpha-beta-depleted transplantation in children. This clonotype has ten or more counts. A TCRbeta library incorporating unique molecular identifiers was prepared. One entry per CDR3 protein results from TCRdb running MiXCR on the PCR reads. Of some 72,000 distinct CDR3 sequences in the sample, approximately 7.4% are singletons; the top ten hold less than 3%. This TCR was sampled from a human donor who donated a stem cell graft to a child with acute lymphoblastic leukemia. The sequenced sample was PBMCs from the stem cell graft donor, obtained from the stem cell graft.

The CDR3 is CASSLQGYDQPQHF. CDR3 nucleotides: TGTGCCAGCAGCTTACAGGGTTACGATCAGCCCCAGCATTTT. The chain employs TRBV11-2 and TRBJ1-5; D is perhaps TRBD1 (5 bases). The length of the CDR3 is 14 residues. Germline V lookup: CDR1 SGHAT, CDR2 FQNNGV. V lost 2 bases and J lost 5, with 10 bases in between.